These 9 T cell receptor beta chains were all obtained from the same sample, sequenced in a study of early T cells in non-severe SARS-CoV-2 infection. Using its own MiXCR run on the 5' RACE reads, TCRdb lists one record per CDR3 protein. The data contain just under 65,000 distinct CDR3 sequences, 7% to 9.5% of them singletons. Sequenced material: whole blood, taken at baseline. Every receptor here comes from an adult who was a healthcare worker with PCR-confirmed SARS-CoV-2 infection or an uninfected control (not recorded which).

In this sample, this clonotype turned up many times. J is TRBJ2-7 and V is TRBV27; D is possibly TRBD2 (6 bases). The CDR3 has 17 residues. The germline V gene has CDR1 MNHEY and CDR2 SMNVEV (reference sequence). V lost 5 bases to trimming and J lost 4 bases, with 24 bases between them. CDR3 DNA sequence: TGTGCCAGCAGTCCCATTGGGGGGTTGAGGGCCAGGTACGAGCAGTACTTC. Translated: CASSPIGGLRARYEQYF.

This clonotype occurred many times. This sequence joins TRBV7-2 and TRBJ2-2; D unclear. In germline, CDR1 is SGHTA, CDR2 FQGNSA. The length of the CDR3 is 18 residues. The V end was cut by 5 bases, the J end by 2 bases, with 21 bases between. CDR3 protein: CASSVIFAERQNTGELFF. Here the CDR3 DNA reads TGTGCCAGCAGCGTTATATTTGCGGAACGACAAAACACCGGGGAGCTGTTTTTT.

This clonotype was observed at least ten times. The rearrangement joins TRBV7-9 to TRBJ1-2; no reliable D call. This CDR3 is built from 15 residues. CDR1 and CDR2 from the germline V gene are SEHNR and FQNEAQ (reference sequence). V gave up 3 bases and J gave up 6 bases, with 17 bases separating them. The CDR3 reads CASSFGQAEGDGYTF. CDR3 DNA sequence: TGTGCCAGCAGCTTTGGCCAGGCCGAAGGTGATGGCTACACCTTC.

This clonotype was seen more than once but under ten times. The CDR3 here is CASSSRTGLSGNTIYF. The CDR3 nucleotides are TGTGCCAGCAGTTCCCGGACAGGCCTATCTGGAAACACCATATATTTT. The chain links TRBV6-6 to TRBJ1-3, with 7 nucleotides matching TRBD1. The trim removed 4 bases at V and 1 base at J, leaving 7 bases unmatched. The germline V gene has CDR1 MNHNY and CDR2 SVGAGI (reference sequence). The CDR3 has 16 residues.

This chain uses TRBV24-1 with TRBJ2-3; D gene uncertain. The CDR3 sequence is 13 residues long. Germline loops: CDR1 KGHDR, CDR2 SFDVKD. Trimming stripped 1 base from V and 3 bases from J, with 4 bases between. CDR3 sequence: CATSDFVTDTQYF. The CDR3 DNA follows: TGTGCCACCAGTGATTTCGTGACAGATACGCAGTATTTT.

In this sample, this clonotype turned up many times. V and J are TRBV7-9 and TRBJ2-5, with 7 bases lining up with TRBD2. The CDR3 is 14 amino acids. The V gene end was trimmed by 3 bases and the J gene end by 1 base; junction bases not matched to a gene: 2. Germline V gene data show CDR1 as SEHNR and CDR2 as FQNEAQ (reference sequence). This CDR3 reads CASSFLAAQETQYF. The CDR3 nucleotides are TGTGCCAGCAGCTTCCTAGCGGCCCAAGAGACCCAGTACTTC.

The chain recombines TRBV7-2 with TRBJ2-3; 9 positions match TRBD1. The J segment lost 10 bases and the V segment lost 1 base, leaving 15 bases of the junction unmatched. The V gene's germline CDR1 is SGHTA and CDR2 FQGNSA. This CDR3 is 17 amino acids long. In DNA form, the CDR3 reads TGTGCCAGCAGCTTAGGGGGCCGGGACAGGGTGAGGAAAGCGCAGTATTTT. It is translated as CASSLGGRDRVRKAQYF.

The CDR3, as DNA: TGCAGCGTGCTGGAGGGACTTCGCCTGGAGACCCAGTACTTC. It yields the protein CSVLEGLRLETQYF. This chain uses TRBV29-1 with TRBJ2-5; maybe TRBD2 (6 bases). The V end lost 6 bases, the J end lost 5 bases, and 19 bases lay between the germline ends. CDR1 SQVTM and CDR2 ANQGSEA come from the germline V gene. The CDR3 loop spans 14 amino acids.

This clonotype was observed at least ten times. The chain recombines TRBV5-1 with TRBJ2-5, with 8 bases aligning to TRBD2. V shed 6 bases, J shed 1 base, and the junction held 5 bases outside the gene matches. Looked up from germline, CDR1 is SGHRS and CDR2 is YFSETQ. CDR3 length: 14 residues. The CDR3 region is CASKAGGVQETQYF. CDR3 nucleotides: TGCGCCAGCAAGGCGGGAGGAGTCCAAGAGACCCAGTACTTC. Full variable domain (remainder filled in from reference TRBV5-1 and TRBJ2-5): KAGVTQTPRYLIKTRGQQVTLSCSPISGHRSVSWYQQTPGQGLQFLFEYFSETQRNKGNFPGRFSGRQFSNSRSEMNVSTLELGDSALYLCASKAGGVQETQYFGPGTRLLVL.